This section outlines one TCR beta chain sequence together with its context. The antigen is unknown. This sample is part of a study of shared clonotypes between healthy human individuals. Points from the study as a whole: Naive CD4 clonotypes were shared across a handful of donors at 4.5% to 6%.

The DNA input per sorted-subset replicate PCR was about 180 ng, corresponding to 32,000 or so T cell genomes. Original data processing: In the immunoSEQ data, sequences were junction-only and lacked quality scores, so filtering differed. Only in-frame clones appear in the TCRdb table, and some are missing; sequencing was by immunoSEQ multiplex PCR. D and trimming were read from the DNA, whereas the V and J calls and clone size are those reported in that table. The sample includes about 2.4 million clones, roughly 93% of them seen just once. The CDR3 has 13 amino acids. The germline V gene has CDR1 SNHLY and CDR2 FYNNEI. The V end lost 2 bases, the J end lost 8 bases, and 12 bases lay between the germline ends.

This sequence was found in a young man in good health. Some clones in this sample may be carry-over from other donors' samples. This chain links TRBV2 with TRBJ1-2; D perhaps matches TRBD1 (6 bases). What was sequenced was naive CD4+ T cells from PBMCs. Subset meaning: CD45RA+ positively selected. CDR3 coding DNA: TGTGCCAGCAGTGAATTCAGGGGTGAAGGCTACACCTTC. Translating it yields CASSEFRGEGYTF.